This TCR beta chain is from a study of shared clonotypes between healthy human individuals. This clone showed up just a few times. Evenly divided among several immunoSEQ plates was the genomic DNA of each subset. Per the study methods: Filtering differed, since immunoSEQ gave only junction sequences and no quality scores. Clones were sequenced by immunoSEQ multiplex PCR, and TCRdb holds only the in-frame ones, with some missing. The V and J calls and clone size come from that table; D and trimming were worked out from the DNA. There are about 320,000 clones in the sample; about nine tenths occur only once, and roughly 17% lies in the top ten. The sample taken for sequencing was memory CD8+ T cells sorted from blood. The subset is: CD45RO+ cells pooled with CCR7-negative TemRA cells. The sequence was collected from a man between 18 and 29 years old in good health.

The CDR3 sequence is CASSPRVGYGYTF. For the CDR3, the DNA is TGTGCCAGCAGCCCCAGGGTGGGGTATGGCTACACCTTC. The chain links TRBV7-2 to TRBJ1-2; D is perhaps TRBD1 (5 bases). Trimming took 5 bases from V and 5 from J, leaving 12 bases between them. CDR3 length: 13 amino acids. Per germline, CDR1 SGHTA and CDR2 FQGNSA.